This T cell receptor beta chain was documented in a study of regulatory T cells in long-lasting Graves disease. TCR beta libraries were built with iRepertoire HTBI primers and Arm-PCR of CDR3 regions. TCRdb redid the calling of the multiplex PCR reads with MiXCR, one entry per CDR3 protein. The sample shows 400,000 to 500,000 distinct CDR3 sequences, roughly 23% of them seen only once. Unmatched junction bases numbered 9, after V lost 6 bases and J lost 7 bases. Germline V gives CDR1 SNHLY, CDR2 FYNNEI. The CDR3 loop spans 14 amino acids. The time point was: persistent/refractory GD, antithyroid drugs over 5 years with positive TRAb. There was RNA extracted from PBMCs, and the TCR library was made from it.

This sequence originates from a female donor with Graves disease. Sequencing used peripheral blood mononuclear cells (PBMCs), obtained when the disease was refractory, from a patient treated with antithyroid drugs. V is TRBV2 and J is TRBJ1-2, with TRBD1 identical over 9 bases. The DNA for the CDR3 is TGTGCCAGCAGGATACCGGGACAGGGAGTTGGCTACACCTTC. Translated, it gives CASRIPGQGVGYTF.